The clone carrying this TCR beta chain was picked up many times. CDR1 is SNHLY and CDR2 is FYNNEI in the germline V gene. The CDR3 runs 13 residues. V was pared by 6 bases and J by 0 bases, with 8 bases between. This specimen comes from a study of identical twins. MiXCR, run by TCRdb on the 5' RACE reads, gives a single entry per CDR3 protein. The sample has around 960,000 distinct CDR3 sequences; around an eighth are singletons. These data are also associated with another study on yellow fever vaccine responses in identical twins.

The sample consisted of PBMCs. This clonotype originated in a woman aged 18-35 years in good health. The chain is built from TRBV2 and TRBJ1-1; possible D gene TRBD1, 5 bases. CDR3 region: CASSGDLNTEAFF. The CDR3, as DNA: TGTGCCAGCAGCGGGGACCTGAACACTGAAGCTTTCTTT.